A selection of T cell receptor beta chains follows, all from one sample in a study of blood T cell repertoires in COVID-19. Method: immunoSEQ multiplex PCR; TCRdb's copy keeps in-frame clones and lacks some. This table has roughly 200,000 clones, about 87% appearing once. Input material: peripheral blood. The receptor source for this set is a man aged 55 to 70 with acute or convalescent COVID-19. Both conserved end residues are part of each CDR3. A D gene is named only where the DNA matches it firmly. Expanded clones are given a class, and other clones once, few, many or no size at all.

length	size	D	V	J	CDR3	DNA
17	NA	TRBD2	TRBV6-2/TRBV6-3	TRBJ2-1	CASSDPGLAGDNNEQFF	TGTGCCAGCAGTGATCCTGGACTAGCGGGGGATAACAATGAGCAGTTCTTC
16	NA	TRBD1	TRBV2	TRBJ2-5	CASSEVDRVEGETQYF	TGTGCCAGCAGTGAGGTTGACAGGGTCGAAGGGGAGACCCAGTACTTC
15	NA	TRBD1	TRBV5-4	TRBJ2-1	CASSLVQGASNEQFF	TGTGCCAGCAGCTTGGTACAGGGGGCTTCAAATGAGCAGTTCTTC
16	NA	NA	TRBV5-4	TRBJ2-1	CASSLGGTTLTIEQFF	TGTGCCAGCAGCTTGGGTGGGACAACCTTAACCATTGAGCAGTTCTTC
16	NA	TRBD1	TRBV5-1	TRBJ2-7	CASSSVSGGLTYEQYF	TGCGCCAGCAGCTCGGTCTCAGGGGGTTTGACCTACGAGCAGTACTTC
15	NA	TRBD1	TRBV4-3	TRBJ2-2	CASSQATGGTGELFF	TGCGCCAGCAGCCAAGCGACAGGGGGGACCGGGGAGCTGTTTTTT
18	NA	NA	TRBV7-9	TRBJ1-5	CASSSYLNADSQNQPQHF	TGTGCCAGCAGCTCCTATCTAAACGCCGACAGTCAAAATCAGCCCCAGCATTTT
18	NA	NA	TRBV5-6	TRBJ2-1	CASSLNRPGRTSGNEQFF	TGTGCCAGCAGCTTGAATCGGCCCGGGCGGACTTCGGGCAATGAGCAGTTCTTC
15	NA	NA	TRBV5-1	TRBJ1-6	CASSREGGSNSPLHF	TGCGCCAGCAGCCGGGAGGGGGGGTCGAATTCACCCCTCCACTTT
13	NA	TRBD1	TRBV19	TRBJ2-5	CATVGQGKETQYF	TGTGCCACCGTGGGACAGGGTAAAGAGACCCAGTACTTC
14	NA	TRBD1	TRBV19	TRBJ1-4	CASSRQGADEKLFF	TGTGCCAGTAGCCGACAGGGGGCAGATGAAAAACTGTTTTTT
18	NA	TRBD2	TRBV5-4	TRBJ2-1	CATAGSGSQRGGIDEQFF	TGTGCCACGGCGGGTTCGGGTAGCCAGCGGGGGGGCATCGATGAGCAGTTCTTC
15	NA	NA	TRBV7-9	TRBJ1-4	CASSPQAGLGEKLFF	TGTGCCAGCAGCCCGCAAGCGGGACTCGGGGAAAAACTGTTTTTT
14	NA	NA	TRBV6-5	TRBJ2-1	CASSSGLDRNEQFF	TGTGCCAGCAGTTCAGGACTGGACCGCAATGAGCAGTTCTTC
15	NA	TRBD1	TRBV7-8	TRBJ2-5	CASSPRPGQGVDQYF	TGTGCCAGCAGCCCTAGGCCGGGACAGGGAGTAGACCAGTACTTC
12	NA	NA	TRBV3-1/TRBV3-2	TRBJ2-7	CASSQDTYQQYF	TGTGCCAGCAGCCAAGATACCTATCAGCAGTACTTC
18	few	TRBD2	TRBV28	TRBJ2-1	CASSLWAPGLAGDNEQFF	TGTGCCAGCAGTTTATGGGCCCCGGGACTAGCGGGAGACAATGAGCAGTTCTTC
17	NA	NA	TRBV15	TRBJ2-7	CATSSNRGGTAAYEQYF	TGTGCCACCAGCTCGAATCGGGGGGGGACAGCTGCCTACGAGCAGTACTTC
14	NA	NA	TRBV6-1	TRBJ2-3	CASSEAGRGDTQYF	TGTGCCAGCAGTGAAGCCGGAAGGGGAGATACGCAGTATTTT
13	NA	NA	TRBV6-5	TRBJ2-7	CASRNQGLYEQYF	TGTGCCAGCAGAAATCAGGGATTGTACGAGCAGTACTTC
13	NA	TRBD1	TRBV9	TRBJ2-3	CASGQGPPDTQYF	TGTGCCAGCGGACAGGGGCCCCCAGATACGCAGTATTTT
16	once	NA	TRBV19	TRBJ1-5	CASSPEAGTSNQPQHF	TGTGCCAGTAGTCCTGAGGCCGGGACAAGCAATCAGCCCCAGCATTTT
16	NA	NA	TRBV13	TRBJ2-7	CASSPRSWAMIYEQYF	TGTGCCAGCAGCCCCCGATCTTGGGCCATGATCTACGAGCAGTACTTC
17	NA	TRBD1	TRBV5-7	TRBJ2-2	CASDRQGQITNTGELFF	TGTGCCAGCGACCGCCAGGGACAGATCACGAACACCGGGGAGCTGTTTTTT
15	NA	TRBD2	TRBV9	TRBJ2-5	CASSQTSGGRGTQYF	TGTGCCAGCAGCCAGACTAGCGGGGGACGGGGGACCCAGTACTTC